This T cell receptor beta chain comes out of a study of breast tumors, draining lymph nodes, adjacent tissues. One entry per CDR3 protein results from TCRdb running MiXCR on the multiplex PCR reads. The repertoire holds around 100,000 distinct CDR3 sequences, with around 21% as singletons. This clonotype was recorded at least ten times. Axillary draining lymph nodes of breast cancer patients supplied the node samples. The TCR originated in a female donor with breast cancer. Some clones in this sample may be carry-over from other donors' samples. The material sequenced was axillary lymph node tissue.

CDR3 nucleotide sequence: TGCGCCAGCAGCTCATCGGTCACAGATACGCAGTATTTT. Translated, it gives CASSSSVTDTQYF. This sequence joins TRBV5-1 and TRBJ2-3; no definite D call. This CDR3 comprises 13 residues. Germline-derived CDR1 and CDR2 are SGHRS and YFSETQ. Trimming removed 3 bases from V and 2 bases from J, with 7 bases in between.